This T cell receptor beta chain is from a study of blood T cell repertoires in COVID-19 (TCRdb year 2020). About the investigation overall: Collaborator samples came from the United States, Italy and Spain and covered acute and convalescent phases of COVID-19. The prospective study material was composed of cDNA or gDNA derived from T cells, B-cell-depleted T cells, or PBMCs. Deeply sampled blood TCRbeta repertoires from subjects exposed to, actively infected with, or recovered from COVID-19 were included in the dataset. The repertoires were released in a freely available public database meant as a resource for research on the immune response to SARS-CoV-2. The samples were drawn from the first 160 participants of the ongoing ImmuneRACE study and from about 1,200 subjects provided by 6 global collaborators. The sample metadata nearly always contained a de-identified subject ID, COVID-19 status, age in years and sex. Where HLA class I and class II types were available, the types were taken from metadata supplied by the sample provider, not from assay-based typing. Beyond this particular receptor, the publication reports: How much clinical and demographic metadata was included differed by source and by participant, and the metadata was provided uncurated.

Details on this clone: The specificity of this receptor is unknown. Base qualities are not provided; no much larger clone lies one nucleotide away.

TCRbeta CDR3 regions were amplified from genomic DNA by means of the immunoSEQ Assay, a bias-controlled multiplex PCR. In the source study's methods: Within the assay, amplification of reference gene primers was used to estimate how many nucleated cells each sample contained. Sequence reads were collapsed and filtered to measure the absolute abundance of every unique TCRbeta CDR3 rearrangement. Productive Simpson clonality was computed per sample as the square root of Simpson's diversity index over productive rearrangements. Here the immuneACCESS table is served through TCRdb, limited to in-frame sequences with V and J called. Missing clones are a known gap in these copies; in checked studies unresolved V genes cover under half, and the rest lacks a known reason. V and J calls and clone size follow that table, whereas D and trimming were derived from the DNA. The sample has roughly 140,000 clones on record, roughly 84% of them singletons. The ten largest clonotypes hold 5% to 7% of the sample.

In the prospective study, participants were about 18 to 95 years old, resided in under 30 geographic areas of the United States, and were enrolled through a virtual design. To assign participants to cohorts, the prospective study relied on clinical history that participants themselves reported in a screening survey and a study questionnaire. A participant counted as exposed if, within 2 weeks of entering the study, that participant had been in contact with someone who had a PCR-confirmed or clinician-diagnosed COVID-19 case. In the prospective study, whole blood, serum and a nasopharyngeal or oropharyngeal swab were collected from each participant by mobile phlebotomists. Over a roughly 2-month period, participants in the prospective study had the option of providing additional blood draws and questionnaires. Before DNA extraction, blood samples from the prospective study were shipped at room temperature or frozen.

There are 17 amino acids in the CDR3, from cysteine to phenylalanine inclusive. The entry retains the CDR3 DNA only, 51 bases that are in frame from base 1. The TCR was taken from a woman between 45 and 65 years old who had been exposed to COVID-19. The sample taken for sequencing was PBMCs or T cells enriched from blood (not recorded which). The rearrangement combines TRBV21-1 with TRBJ2-7; the table calls TRBD1, which could not be checked here. TRBV21-1 is noted as a pseudogene. The DNA is as follows: TGTGCCAGCAGCCCTCCTGGCCCCGGGACAGGAGCCTACGAGCAGTACTTC. This translates into CASSPPGPGTGAYEQYF.